The 26 T cell receptor beta chains in this list originate from one sample, sequenced in a study of blood T cell repertoires in COVID-19. Data came from immunoSEQ multiplex PCR; TCRdb stores just in-frame clones and leaves some out. The data contain about 410,000 clones, around 92% of them singletons. Source material: PBMCs or T cells enriched from blood (not recorded which). The source of these receptors is a woman aged 25 to 39 who had recovered from COVID-19.

This chain links TRBV7-9 with TRBJ2-1; perhaps TRBD1 as D (6 bases). Germline V gene data show CDR1 as SEHNR and CDR2 as FQNEAQ (reference sequence). There are 16 residues in the CDR3. The V and J ends lost 5 bases and 0 bases respectively, with 14 bases between them. The CDR3 loop reads CASSRYRVSSYNEQFF. In nucleotides, the CDR3 is TGTGCCAGCAGCCGATACAGGGTGAGCTCCTACAATGAGCAGTTCTTC.

This chain connects TRBV15 to TRBJ1-6; 8 nucleotides align to TRBD1. The germline gives CDR1 LNHNV, CDR2 YYDKDF (reference sequence). The V segment lost 1 base and the J segment 10 bases; nucleotides outside the gene matches: 12. This CDR3 contains 17 residues. The CDR3 nucleotides read TGTGCCACCAGCAGAGTGGGTGGACAGGGTAGGGACTCACCCCTCCACTTT. Protein product: CATSRVGGQGRDSPLHF.

The chain recombines TRBV23-1 with TRBJ2-7, with D possibly TRBD1 on 5 matching bases. TRBV23-1 counts as an open reading frame of uncertain function. The CDR3 totals 15 residues. Deletions cut 2 bases from V and 5 bases from J, with 16 bases between. The DNA of the CDR3 is TGCGCCAGCAGTCAAACCCCGACAGAAGTGGACGAGCAGTACTTC. Translating it yields CASSQTPTEVDEQYF.

The chain combines TRBV18 with TRBJ1-1; perhaps TRBD1 as D (6 bases). This CDR3 spans 18 amino acids. Trimming took 3 bases from V and 1 from J, leaving 21 bases between them. From germline, CDR1 is KGHSH and CDR2 LQKENI. CDR3 loop: CASSPVTGVARPNTEAFF. The CDR3 nucleotides read TGTGCCAGCTCACCCGTGACAGGCGTTGCTCGGCCGAACACTGAAGCTTTCTTT.

J is TRBJ2-7 and V is TRBV5-6; D is unresolved. CDR1 and CDR2 (germline): SGHDT, YYEEEE. The V end was cut by 5 bases, the J end by 7 bases, with 19 bases between. This CDR3 spans 14 amino acids. CDR3 coding DNA: TGTGCCAGCAGTCCTGATCCGTCGTTTCGGGAGCAGTACTTC. Amino acid sequence: CASSPDPSFREQYF.

This sequence joins TRBV30 and TRBJ1-2; weak D call: TRBD1 (6 bases). This CDR3 region has 15 residues. Germline CDR1 is GTSNPN and CDR2 is SVGIG (reference sequence). The CDR3 nucleotides read TGTGCGAGATATCAGGAGGATGGGGGCCTATATGGCTACACCTTC. As protein: CARYQEDGGLYGYTF.

The rearrangement joins TRBV2 to TRBJ2-3; 7 bases map to TRBD1. The junction had 6 bases not matched to a gene; V was cut back by 6 bases and J by 0 bases. This CDR3 spans 15 amino acids. Germline V CDR1 and CDR2: SNHLY, FYNNEI. The CDR3 reads CASSRDSPSTDTQYF. CDR3 DNA sequence: TGTGCCAGCAGCCGGGACAGTCCTAGCACAGATACGCAGTATTTT.

V usage is TRBV7-3 and J usage is TRBJ2-5, with D perhaps matching TRBD2 (5 bases). The V end was cut by 0 bases, the J end by 2 bases, with 10 bases between. The CDR3 has 15 residues. The germline gives CDR1 SGHTA, CDR2 FQGTGA. The chain's CDR3 is CASSLTDGLQETQYF. Written as DNA, the CDR3 is TGTGCCAGCAGCTTAACCGACGGACTGCAAGAGACCCAGTACTTC.

This clone was seen a few times. The V gene is TRBV7-2, the J gene TRBJ2-1, with D maybe TRBD2 (5 bases). This CDR3 has 16 residues. Trimming stripped 5 bases from V and 6 bases from J, with 20 bases between. Germline V CDR1 and CDR2: SGHTA, FQGNSA. The CDR3 DNA reads TGTGCCAGCAGCCAAACAACTAGGACTCTAGGCAATGAGCAGTTCTTC. Residues: CASSQTTRTLGNEQFF.

The chain links TRBV6-5 to TRBJ2-2, with 8 bases fitting TRBD2. Germline V gene data show CDR1 as MNHEY and CDR2 as SVGAGI. The CDR3 extends over 16 amino acids. V dropped 0 bases and J dropped 6; count of bases not matched to a gene: 6. The DNA of the CDR3 is TGTGCCAGCAGTTACTCTAGCGGGGACCGTTCCGGGGAGCTGTTTTTT. Protein sequence: CASSYSSGDRSGELFF.

This chain connects TRBV9 to TRBJ2-7; possibly TRBD2 for D (6 bases). CDR1 and CDR2 (germline): SGDLS, YYNGEE. V was cut by 0 bases and J by 2 bases, with 12 bases left in between. CDR3 length: 15 amino acids. CDR3 DNA sequence: TGTGCCAGCAGCGTAGTTCCGGCGGGACCCTACGAGCAGTACTTC. Amino acid sequence: CASSVVPAGPYEQYF.

This clone was observed a few times. The CDR3 region is CASRKSGSRSGEQYF. Written as DNA, the CDR3 is TGTGCCAGCAGGAAGTCGGGATCCCGTTCGGGCGAGCAGTACTTC. The rearrangement uses TRBV2 and TRBJ2-7; D might be TRBD2 (5 bases). V was clipped by 6 bases and J by 6 bases, with 21 bases between them. The CDR3 loop spans 15 amino acids. Germline assignment: CDR1 SNHLY and CDR2 FYNNEI.

The chain recombines TRBV7-6 with TRBJ1-1, with D unclear. CDR1 and CDR2 (germline): SGHVS, FNYEAQ. This CDR3 has 14 residues. The V gene lost 3 bases and the J gene lost 3 bases, with 11 bases spanning the gap. The DNA for the CDR3 is TGTGCCAGCAGCTTCACGGGAGGAGACACTGAAGCTTTCTTT. This codes for CASSFTGGDTEAFF. Supplemented by reference TRBV7-6 and TRBJ1-1, the full variable domain reads GAGVSQSPRYKVTKRGQDVALRCDPISGHVSLYWYRQALGQGPEFLTYFNYEAQQDKSGLPNDRFSAERPEGSISTLTIQRTEQRDSAMYRCASSFTGGDTEAFFGQGTRLTVV.

This chain uses TRBV7-2 with TRBJ1-3; 7 bases fit TRBD1. J gave up 0 bases and V 5 bases, and 4 bases lay outside the gene matches. The CDR3 is 15 residues long. CDR1 SGHTA and CDR2 FQGNSA come from the germline V gene. For the CDR3, the DNA is TGTGCCAGCAGCGGACAGGCCCTCTCTGGAAACACCATATATTTT. The encoded protein is CASSGQALSGNTIYF.

The chain employs TRBV30 and TRBJ1-1; TRBD1 aligns across 9 bases. Germline CDR1 GTSNPN, CDR2 SVGIG (reference sequence). The length of the CDR3 is 12 residues. The junction had 6 bases not matched to a gene; V was cut back by 7 bases and J by 6 bases. The CDR3 loop is CASGQGGPEAFF. The CDR3 DNA is TGTGCCTCGGGACAGGGAGGACCTGAAGCTTTCTTT.

The chain carries TRBV5-6 and TRBJ2-7; no firm D call. The CDR3 is made up of 16 amino acids. V was cut by 2 bases and J by 0 bases, with 15 bases left in between. Looked up from germline, CDR1 is SGHDT and CDR2 is YYEEEE. The CDR3 reads CASSFGSFRYSYEQYF. CDR3 sequence (DNA): TGTGCCAGCAGCTTTGGTTCGTTCAGATACTCCTACGAGCAGTACTTC. Combining the CDR3 with reference TRBV5-6 and TRBJ2-7 gives the whole variable domain DAGVTQSPTHLIKTRGQQVTLRCSPKSGHDTVSWYQQALGQGPQFIFQYYEEEERQRGNFPDRFSGHQFPNYSSELNVNALLLGDSALYLCASSFGSFRYSYEQYFGPGTRLTVT.

The rearrangement links TRBV28 to TRBJ1-1; D perhaps matches TRBD1 (5 bases). This CDR3 region has 14 residues. Trimming pared 5 bases from V and 6 bases from J, leaving 16 bases between. Germline values: CDR1 MDHEN, CDR2 SYDVKM. Here the CDR3 DNA reads TGTGCCAGCAGTCCGCTCATCGGGGGAGCTGAAGCTTTCTTT. Translation: CASSPLIGGAEAFF.

The V call is TRBV7-9, the J call TRBJ2-7, with 8 bases lining up with TRBD1. The J segment lost 7 bases and the V segment lost 1 base, leaving 6 bases of the junction unmatched. Germline V CDR1 and CDR2: SEHNR, FQNEAQ (reference sequence). There are 14 residues in the CDR3. CDR3 sequence reads: CASSLVGRGPEQYF. The CDR3 DNA reads TGTGCCAGCAGCTTAGTTGGCAGGGGGCCTGAGCAGTACTTC.

This clone was observed a handful of times. The V and J genes are TRBV6-4 and TRBJ1-5, with D unresolved. The CDR3 contains 14 residues. Per germline, CDR1 MRHNA and CDR2 SNTAGT. Trimming stripped 0 bases from V and 5 bases from J, with 8 bases between. The CDR3 spells CASSDSTRDQPQHF. The CDR3 DNA reads as TGTGCCAGCAGTGACTCTACGCGCGATCAGCCCCAGCATTTT.

The V and J genes are TRBV20-1 and TRBJ2-1, with TRBD2 identical over 10 bases. The CDR3 covers 15 residues. Trimming at V came to 3 bases and at J to 4 bases, leaving 6 bases not matched to a gene. Germline CDR1 reads DFQATT; CDR2 reads SNEGSKA (reference sequence). DNA for the CDR3: TGCAGTGCTAGTCCGACTAGCGGGCGGTACAATGAGCAGTTCTTC. The encoded protein is CSASPTSGRYNEQFF.

On this clone: At the DNA level, this CDR3 is encoded by other sequences in the same sample as well. The chain has TRBV7-3 and TRBJ1-1; D gene unclear. Germline V gene lookup returns CDR1 SGHTA and CDR2 FQGTGA. Trimming pared 5 bases from V and 1 base from J, leaving 8 bases between. CDR3 length: 13 amino acids. For the CDR3, the DNA is TGTGCCAGCAGCCCTAGCGGGAACACTGAAGCTTTCTTT. Protein product: CASSPSGNTEAFF. Together with reference TRBV7-3 and TRBJ1-1, the CDR3 gives the full variable domain: GAGVSQTPSNKVTEKGKYVELRCDPISGHTALYWYRQSLGQGPEFLIYFQGTGAADDSGLPNDRFFAVRPEGSVSTLKIQRTERGDSAVYLCASSPSGNTEAFFGQGTRLTVV.

V usage is TRBV5-1 and J usage is TRBJ2-3; 7 bases match TRBD2. CDR1 and CDR2 from the germline V gene are SGHRS and YFSETQ. Trimming removed 1 base from V and 3 bases from J; junction bases left unmatched: 11. This CDR3 has 17 amino acids. The CDR3 is CASSLRLAGESTDTQYF. CDR3 in DNA: TGCGCCAGCAGCTTGCGGTTGGCGGGGGAGTCAACAGATACGCAGTATTTT.

Turning to this clone: Mismatch with germline at one junction end may stem from a read error. The V call is TRBV7-2, the J call TRBJ1-3; tentative D call: TRBD1 (6 bases). Germline V gene sequence: CDR1 SGHTA, CDR2 FQGNSA. This CDR3 spans 15 amino acids. The CDR3 sequence is CASSLAGAGGNTIYF. CDR3 bases: TGTGCCAGCAGCCTAGCGGGGGCTGGCGGAAACACCATATATTTT. Drawing the rest from reference TRBV7-2 and TRBJ1-3, the complete variable domain is GAGVSQSPSNKVTEKGKDVELRCDPISGHTALYWYRQSLGQGLEFLIYFQGNSAPDKSGLPSDRFSAERTGGSVSTLTIQRTQQEDSAVYLCASSLAGAGGNTIYFGEGSWLTVV.

The chain joins TRBV27 to TRBJ2-4; D not resolved. CDR1 is MNHEY and CDR2 is SMNVEV in the germline V gene (reference sequence). This CDR3 region has 16 residues. Trimming cost V 4 bases and J 3 bases, with 16 bases left between them. This chain's CDR3 is CASSSAQPRSKNIQYF. The CDR3 DNA reads as TGTGCCAGCAGTTCGGCCCAACCTAGGAGCAAAAACATTCAGTACTTC.

The rearrangement joins TRBV11-3 to TRBJ1-1; 8 positions agree with TRBD1. J was trimmed by 4 bases and V by 5 bases; bases with no gene match: 12. The CDR3 extends over 16 amino acids. CDR1 is SGHNT and CDR2 is YENEEA in the germline V gene. CDR3 loop: CASSHRTGLLITEAFF. CDR3 DNA: TGTGCCAGCAGCCACCGGACAGGGCTACTGATCACTGAAGCTTTCTTT.

As DNA, the CDR3 is TGTGCCAGCAACCGGGGACTAGCGGAATACAATGAGCAGTTCTTC. It yields the protein CASNRGLAEYNEQFF. The chain combines TRBV27 with TRBJ2-1, with 11 bases identical to TRBD2. J gave up 4 bases and V 7 bases, and 6 bases lay outside the gene matches. Germline V gene sequence: CDR1 MNHEY, CDR2 SMNVEV (reference sequence). The CDR3 contains 15 residues.